The 16 T cell receptor beta chains reported below all come from one sample, sequenced in a study of blood T cell repertoires in COVID-19. Some clones are missing from TCRdb's copy, which holds only in-frame ones; the method was immunoSEQ multiplex PCR. This table has roughly 100,000 clones, approximately 84% appearing once. The sample was peripheral blood. The receptors stem from a man aged 55 to 70 with acute or convalescent COVID-19.

This clone has a single count. The chain links TRBV5-1 to TRBJ1-2, with 9 positions matching TRBD1. V shed 3 bases, J shed 8 bases, and the junction held 5 bases outside the gene matches. The CDR3 runs 13 residues. CDR1 is SGHRS and CDR2 is YFSETQ in the germline V gene. CDR3 residues: CASSWDRDRGYTF. The DNA for the CDR3 is TGCGCCAGCAGCTGGGACAGGGATAGAGGCTACACCTTC.

This clone occurred once. The DNA for the CDR3 is TGTGCCAGCTCACCAATGGCGAACACTGAAGCTTTCTTT. It translates to CASSPMANTEAFF. The V and J genes are TRBV18 and TRBJ1-1; D is undetermined. The germline V gene encodes CDR1 KGHSH and CDR2 LQKENI. This CDR3 has 13 residues. Trimming took 2 bases from V and 1 from J, leaving 5 bases between them.

The genes are TRBV7-2 and TRBJ1-2; 7 nucleotides line up with TRBD1. CDR3 length: 12 amino acids. V lost 5 bases to trimming and J lost 7 bases; unmatched junction nucleotides: 4. CDR1 is SGHTA, CDR2 FQGNSA, per germline. DNA of the CDR3: TGTGCCAGCAGCCCACGACAGGGTGGCTACACCTTC. As protein: CASSPRQGGYTF.

The chain recombines TRBV4-3 with TRBJ2-3; D perhaps matches TRBD2 (7 bases). Per the germline V gene, CDR1 is LGHNA and CDR2 is YSLEER. This CDR3 region has 16 residues. Trimming pared 4 bases from V and 2 bases from J, leaving 16 bases between. In nucleotides, the CDR3 is TGCGCCAGCAGCCTCGGCGGGGGCGCGAACACAGATACGCAGTATTTT. It yields the protein CASSLGGGANTDTQYF.

This chain joins TRBV14 and TRBJ2-1; the match to TRBD2 covers 10 bases. The V segment lost 0 bases and the J segment 4 bases; nucleotides outside the gene matches: 12. The CDR3 is made up of 19 amino acids. The V gene's germline CDR1 is SGHDN and CDR2 FVKESK. The CDR3 bases are TGTGCCAGCAGCCAAGAAGTATCGTCTAGCGGGAGAGGGTACAATGAGCAGTTCTTC. Amino acid sequence: CASSQEVSSSGRGYNEQFF.

The rearrangement uses TRBV27 and TRBJ2-7, with D possibly matching TRBD2 (5 bases). Trimming took 10 bases from V and 4 from J, leaving 23 bases between them. Germline V CDR1 and CDR2: MNHEY, SMNVEV (reference sequence). The CDR3 extends over 15 amino acids. Here the CDR3 reads CATVFRRGMGYEQYF. The CDR3 bases are TGTGCCACAGTCTTTAGACGGGGTATGGGATACGAGCAGTACTTC.

The chain recombines TRBV2 with TRBJ2-5; TRBD2 matches 7 bases. CDR1 and CDR2 (germline): SNHLY, FYNNEI. V lost 6 bases to trimming and J lost 4 bases; unmatched junction nucleotides: 5. The CDR3 covers 13 residues. Written as DNA, the CDR3 is TGTGCCAGCAGGAAGGTAGCGGGAGAGACCCAGTACTTC. Translating gives CASRKVAGETQYF.

The chain recombines TRBV29-1 with TRBJ2-7; TRBD1 might be the D (6 bases). CDR1 and CDR2 (germline): SQVTM, ANQGSEA. V lost 3 bases to trimming and J lost 4 bases, with 13 bases between them. This CDR3 has 13 amino acids. The CDR3 DNA follows: TGCAGCGTTGAGGGCAGGGGACGATACGAGCAGTACTTC. Amino acids: CSVEGRGRYEQYF.

This sequence joins TRBV9 and TRBJ2-2; 12 positions match TRBD2. The ends lost 4 bases at V and 6 bases at J; junction bases unmatched: 7. CDR3 size: 16 residues. The V gene's germline CDR1 is SGDLS and CDR2 YYNGEE. The CDR3 DNA is TGTGCCAGCAGCCCCAGACTAGCGGGAGTTGCCGGGGAGCTGTTTTTT. This translates into CASSPRLAGVAGELFF. The whole variable domain, filled in from reference TRBV9 and TRBJ2-2, reads DSGVTQTPKHLITATGQRVTLRCSPRSGDLSVYWYQQSLDQGLQFLIQYYNGEERAKGNILERFSAQQFPDLHSELNLSSLELGDSALYFCASSPRLAGVAGELFFGEGSRLTVL.

The J gene is TRBJ2-6, the V gene TRBV6-2 or TRBV6-3; 7 nucleotides match TRBD1. Losses at the gene ends were 4 bases for V and 0 bases for J; bases not matched to a gene: 6. This CDR3 is built from 17 residues. Germline CDR1 is MNHEY and CDR2 is SVGEGT. The CDR3 region is CASSSDRAFSGANVLTF. The CDR3 nucleotides read TGTGCCAGCAGTTCCGACAGGGCTTTCTCTGGGGCCAACGTCCTGACTTTC.

This chain uses TRBV19 with TRBJ1-5; 7 bases are a match to TRBD1. The germline CDR1 and CDR2 sequences are LNHDA and SQIVND (reference sequence). After removal of 6 bases from V and 5 bases from J, the junction contained 10 bases not matched to a gene. The CDR3 has 15 amino acids. The CDR3 DNA is TGTGCCAGTAGACCCCGGGACAGACAATATCAGCCCCAGCATTTT. Translated: CASRPRDRQYQPQHF.

V and J are TRBV11-2 and TRBJ2-1; TRBD2 matches at 7 bases. Germline V lookup: CDR1 SGHAT, CDR2 FQNNGV. The CDR3 is 14 amino acids. V dropped 6 bases and J dropped 1; count of bases not matched to a gene: 3. The chain's CDR3 is CASRRESSYNEQFF. The CDR3 DNA reads TGTGCCAGCAGGCGGGAGAGTTCCTACAATGAGCAGTTCTTC.

This sequence joins TRBV18 and TRBJ2-2; D may be TRBD2 (5 bases). Trimming took 6 bases from V and 5 from J, leaving 16 bases between them. Germline V gene data show CDR1 as KGHSH and CDR2 as LQKENI. CDR3 length equals 15 residues. CDR3: CASSPGSRTTGELFF. Here the CDR3 DNA reads TGTGCCAGCTCGCCGGGATCGAGGACTACCGGGGAGCTGTTTTTT.

This clone was detected once. The CDR3 reads CASSKRSGTGELFF. The CDR3 coding sequence is TGTGCCAGTAGTAAAAGGAGTGGAACCGGGGAGCTGTTTTTT. The chain joins TRBV19 to TRBJ2-2; D unclear. The germline CDR1 and CDR2 sequences are LNHDA and SQIVND (reference sequence). V lost 4 bases, J lost 5 bases, and 11 bases lay in between. The CDR3 consists of 14 residues.

This clone showed up just once. The chain has TRBV11-2 and TRBJ2-3; 10 bases are shared with TRBD2. CDR3 length: 16 residues. Germline V gene data show CDR1 as SGHAT and CDR2 as FQNNGV. V gave up 6 bases and J gave up 2 bases; unmatched junction bases: 8. Written as DNA, the CDR3 is TGTGCCAGCAGGCCCTCTCTAGCGGGAGACACAGATACGCAGTATTTT. Translated: CASRPSLAGDTDTQYF.

The V and J genes are TRBV27 and TRBJ1-4; D gene uncertain. The germline V gene encodes CDR1 MNHEY and CDR2 SMNVEV (reference sequence). The length of the CDR3 is 17 residues. V was pared by 2 bases and J by 3 bases, with 16 bases between. CDR3 loop: CASSLRPGRSANEKLFF. The CDR3 coding sequence is TGTGCCAGCAGTTTACGCCCGGGTAGAAGTGCTAATGAAAAACTGTTTTTT. Full variable domain (outside the CDR3, taken from reference TRBV27 and TRBJ1-4): EAQVTQNPRYLITVTGKKLTVTCSQNMNHEYMSWYRQDPGLGLRQIYYSMNVEVTDKGDVPEGYKVSRKEKRNFPLILESPSPNQTSLYFCASSLRPGRSANEKLFFGSGTQLSVL.